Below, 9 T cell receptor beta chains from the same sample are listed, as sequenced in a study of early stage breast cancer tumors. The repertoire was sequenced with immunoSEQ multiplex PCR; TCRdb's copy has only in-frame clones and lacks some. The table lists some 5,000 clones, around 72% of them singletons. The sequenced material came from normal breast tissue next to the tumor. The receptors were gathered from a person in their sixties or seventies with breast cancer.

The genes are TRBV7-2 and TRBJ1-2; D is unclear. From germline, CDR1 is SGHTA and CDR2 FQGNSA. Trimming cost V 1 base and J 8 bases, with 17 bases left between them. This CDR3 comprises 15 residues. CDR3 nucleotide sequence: TGTGCCAGCAGCTTAGGGTCGGGGAGCCTGGGCGGCTACACCTTC. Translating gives CASSLGSGSLGGYTF.

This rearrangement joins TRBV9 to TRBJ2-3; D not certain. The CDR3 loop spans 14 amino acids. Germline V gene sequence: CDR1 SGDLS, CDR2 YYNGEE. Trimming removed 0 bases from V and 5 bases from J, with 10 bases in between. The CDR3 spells CASSVVDGRDTQYF. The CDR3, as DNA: TGTGCCAGCAGCGTAGTGGACGGACGAGATACGCAGTATTTT.

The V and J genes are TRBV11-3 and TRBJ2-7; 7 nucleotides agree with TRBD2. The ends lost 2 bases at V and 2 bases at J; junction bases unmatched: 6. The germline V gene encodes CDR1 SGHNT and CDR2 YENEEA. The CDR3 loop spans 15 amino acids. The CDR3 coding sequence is TGTGCCAGCAGCTTATGGGCTAGCGGTACCTACGAGCAGTACTTC. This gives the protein CASSLWASGTYEQYF.

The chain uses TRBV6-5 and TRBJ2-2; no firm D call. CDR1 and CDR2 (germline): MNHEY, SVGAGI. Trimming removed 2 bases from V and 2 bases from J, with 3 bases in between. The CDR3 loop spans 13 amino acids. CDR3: CASSYANTGELFF. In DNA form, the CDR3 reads TGTGCCAGCAGTTACGCTAACACCGGGGAGCTGTTTTTT.

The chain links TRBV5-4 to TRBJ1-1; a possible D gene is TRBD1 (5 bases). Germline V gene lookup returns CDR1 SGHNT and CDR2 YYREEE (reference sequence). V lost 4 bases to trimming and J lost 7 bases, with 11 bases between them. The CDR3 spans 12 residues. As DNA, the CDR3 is TGTGCCAGCAGCCCCTGGCAGGGTGAAGCTTTCTTT. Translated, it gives CASSPWQGEAFF.

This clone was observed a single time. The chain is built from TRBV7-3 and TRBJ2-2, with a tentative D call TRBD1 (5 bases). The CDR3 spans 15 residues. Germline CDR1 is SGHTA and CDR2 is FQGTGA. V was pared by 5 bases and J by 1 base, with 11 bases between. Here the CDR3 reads CASSPDSGNTGELFF. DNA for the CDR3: TGTGCCAGCAGCCCCGACAGTGGGAACACCGGGGAGCTGTTTTTT.

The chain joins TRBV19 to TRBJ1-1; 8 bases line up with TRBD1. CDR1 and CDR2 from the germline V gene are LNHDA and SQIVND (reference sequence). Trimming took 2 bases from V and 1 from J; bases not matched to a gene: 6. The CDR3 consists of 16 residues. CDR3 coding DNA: TGTGCCAGTAGTATATACAGGGGGTACGAGAACACTGAAGCTTTCTTT. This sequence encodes CASSIYRGYENTEAFF.

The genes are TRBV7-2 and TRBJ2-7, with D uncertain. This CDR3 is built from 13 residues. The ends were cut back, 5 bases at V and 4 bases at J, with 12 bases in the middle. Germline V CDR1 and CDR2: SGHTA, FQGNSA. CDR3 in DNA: TGTGCCAGCAGCCCAGAACCTCGTTACGAGCAGTACTTC. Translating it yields CASSPEPRYEQYF.

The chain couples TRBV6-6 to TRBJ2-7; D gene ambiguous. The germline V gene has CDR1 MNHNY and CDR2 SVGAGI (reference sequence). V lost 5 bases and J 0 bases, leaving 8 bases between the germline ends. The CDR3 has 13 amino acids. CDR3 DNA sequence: TGTGCCAGCAGTCCCTGGGGCTCCTACGAGCAGTACTTC. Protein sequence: CASSPWGSYEQYF.